A selection of T cell receptor beta chains follows, all from one sample in a study of cytomegalovirus exposure and HLA in healthy donors. TCRdb's table, derived via immunoSEQ multiplex PCR, lists solely in-frame clones and lacks some. The sample has 100,000 to 150,000 clones, around nine tenths seen once. Sequencing was carried out using PBMCs. The receptors originated from a woman between 18 and 30 years old in good health and CMV-seronegative. The conserved cysteine and the conserved F or W are not part of the CDR3 here.

TRBJ2-7	TRBV7-2	ASSLAGTPEQY
TRBJ1-1	TRBV5-4	ASSLAVGGRDTEAF
TRBJ1-2	TRBV6-4	ASSDSTGVWT
TRBJ1-6	TRBV6-6	ASSYGTEKNSPLH
TRBJ2-2	TRBV7-8	ASSPRGTGELF
TRBJ1-2	TRBV7-2	ASSRQGGGYGYT
TRBJ1-1	TRBV6-6	ASITGFGREAF
TRBJ2-7	TRBV6-1	ASSEGTKLEQY
TRBJ2-1	TRBV28	ASSLAGTTYNEQF
TRBJ2-1	TRBV12-5	ASGLVPRYNEQF
TRBJ2-1	TRBV11-3	ASSPGADEQF
TRBJ1-6	TRBV30	AWNREPNSPLH
TRBJ1-5	TRBV6-6	ASSDSGQGVRQPQH
TRBJ1-1	TRBV2	ASAPGLDTEAF
TRBJ2-3	TRBV2	ASSGPSGGFSTDTQY
TRBJ2-3	TRBV19	ASSLGGSRGDTQY
TRBJ2-7	TRBV5-6	ASSTLYVGGPSSYEQY
TRBJ2-1	TRBV30	AWSVGLARSNEQF
TRBJ2-5	TRBV7-2	ASSVGQGVGKTQY
TRBJ2-7	TRBV6-5	ASRRPGLAYEQY
TRBJ1-1	TRBV28	ASSLGGTNTEAF
TRBJ1-2	TRBV10-1	ASSPQGRAYGYT
TRBJ2-2	TRBV9	ASSVAGTANTGELF
TRBJ2-2	TRBV7-3	ASSFYDRGENTGELF
TRBJ2-7	TRBV28	ASSGGGFVYEQY
TRBJ1-1	TRBV4-1	ASSQEGKQGEAF
TRBJ2-5	TRBV6-6	ASRGLAGQETQY
TRBJ2-3	TRBV6-1	ASSESGVDTQY
TRBJ2-3	TRBV2	ASSEGTGVGTQY
TRBJ2-1	TRBV13	ASSSAGGNEQF
TRBJ1-2	TRBV7-3	ASSSQGADGYT
TRBJ2-5	TRBV2	ASRWGDGETQY
TRBJ1-2	TRBV6-5	ASSEEGLYGYT
TRBJ2-1	TRBV6-9	ASTVNGSGGSVDEQF
TRBJ2-1	TRBV5-4	VSSPGTGWDEQF
TRBJ1-2	TRBV12-5	ASALALGYT
TRBJ2-7	TRBV7-9	ASSLGSGGWDRGHEQY
TRBJ2-7	TRBV27	ATGDYEQY
TRBJ2-3	TRBV7-9	ASSPWTSGRPDTQY
TRBJ2-5	TRBV18	ASSPPGLAGPLQETQY
TRBJ2-5	TRBV5-1	ASSLITGVRETQY
TRBJ1-2	TRBV28	ASSNTGTGSYGYT
TRBJ2-7	TRBV23-1	ASSQKLVLIYEQY
TRBJ1-5	TRBV18	ASSKGQGDNQPQH
TRBJ2-6	TRBV28	ASNLRGSGANVLT
TRBJ2-7	TRBV7-3	ASSHPGQGSEQY
TRBJ2-1	TRBV7-9	ASSLGTYEQF
TRBJ2-1	TRBV18	ASFGTVSYNEQF
TRBJ2-7	TRBV5-5	ASSLRTSGFLTSYEQY
TRBJ1-6	TRBV5-1	ASSLALYGQGLSYNSPLH
TRBJ2-3	TRBV6-4	ASSKTPEGPDTQY
TRBJ2-6	TRBV28	ASSFEGANVLT
TRBJ2-2	TRBV11-2	ASSLDRQNTGELF
TRBJ2-7	TRBV25-1	ASSEKNGQAYEQY